A selection of T cell receptor beta chains follows, all from one sample in a study of Graves' ophthalmopathy and Graves' hyperthyroidism. TCRdb processed the multiplex PCR reads anew with MiXCR; each CDR3 protein has one entry. The sample has under 400,000 distinct CDR3 sequences; roughly a sixth are singletons. The sequenced material came from peripheral blood. These TCRs come from an adult man with Graves' ophthalmopathy. Both conserved end residues are part of each CDR3. A D gene is named only where the DNA matches it firmly. Some rows mark clone size as missing; the rest say once, few, many or name a class of expanded clone.

abundance,v_gene,d_gene,j_gene,CDR3nt,CDR3aa
many,TRBV7-2,NA,TRBJ1-5,TGTGCCAGCAGCTTAGTGGGCCAGAGCAATCAGCCCCAGCATTTT,CASSLVGQSNQPQHF
many,TRBV20-1,TRBD1,TRBJ1-2,TGCAGTGCTGTCCGGGACAGAGGCTATGGCTACACCTTC,CSAVRDRGYGYTF
many,TRBV20-1,NA,TRBJ2-5,TGCAGTGCTAGAGATCCTGGGGAGACCCAGTACTTC,CSARDPGETQYF
many,TRBV4-2,NA,TRBJ1-6,TGTGCCAGCAGCCAAGAAGGTCGTAATTCACCCCTCCACTTT,CASSQEGRNSPLHF
many,TRBV5-1,NA,TRBJ1-2,TGCGCCAGCAGCTTATACGGGGGCTATGGCTACACCTTC,CASSLYGGYGYTF
many,TRBV28,NA,TRBJ2-7,TGTGCCAGCACCGTCGCTGGTATTAGCTCCTACGAGCAGTACTTC,CASTVAGISSYEQYF
many,TRBV20-1,NA,TRBJ2-7,TGCAGTGCTAGCCCACTCACTGGACTATTCACCTACGAGCAGTACTTC,CSASPLTGLFTYEQYF
NA,TRBV28,NA,TRBJ2-7,TGTGCCAGCAGTTTACCCCACCGGGGCACGCTCTCCTACGAGCAGTACTTC,CASSLPHRGTLSYEQYF
NA,TRBV3-1,NA,TRBJ2-7,TGTGCCAGCAGCCAAGTAGGTGAGGATAGCGAGCAGTACTTC,CASSQVGEDSEQYF
many,TRBV27,TRBD2,TRBJ2-2,TGTGCCAGCAGTTTAGGAGCTAGCGGGGGCCCTACGAGCACCGGGGAGCTGTTTTTT,CASSLGASGGPTSTGELFF
many,TRBV27,NA,TRBJ1-1,TGTGCCAGCAGTAACCGACAAGATTTGAACACTGAAGCTTTCTTT,CASSNRQDLNTEAFF
many,TRBV12-3/TRBV12-4,NA,TRBJ1-1,TGTGCCAGCAGTTTGGTGACCGCTGAAGCTTTCTTT,CASSLVTAEAFF
many,TRBV11-1,NA,TRBJ2-3,TGTGCCAGCAGCTTGGCGAGCCGAGCGTTGGATACGCAGTATTTT,CASSLASRALDTQYF
few,TRBV6-1,NA,TRBJ1-1,TGTGCCAGCACCTCGACTAAACTGAACACTGAAGCTTTCTTT,CASTSTKLNTEAFF
few,TRBV10-3,NA,TRBJ2-7,TGTGCCAGCAGTCACGACACGGAGATCGAGCAGTACTTC,CASSHDTEIEQYF
many,TRBV7-8,NA,TRBJ1-5,TGTGCCAGCAGCTTAATCGTAGCGGAAAATCAGCCCCAGCATTTT,CASSLIVAENQPQHF
many,TRBV7-9,NA,TRBJ2-7,TGTGCCAGCAGCTCAGTGAACCCTACCTACGAGCAGTACTTC,CASSSVNPTYEQYF
NA,TRBV28,NA,TRBJ1-5,TGTGCCAGCAGCGGGGATGCCCGTCAGCCCCAGCATTTT,CASSGDARQPQHF
many,TRBV6-2/TRBV6-3,NA,TRBJ2-7,TGTGCCAGCAGTTACACCGGGACAATCGAGCAGTACTTC,CASSYTGTIEQYF
many,TRBV4-1,NA,TRBJ1-2,TGCGCCAGCCGGGGGACGGAAATAAGTAACTATGGCTACACCTTC,CASRGTEISNYGYTF
many,TRBV4-3,NA,TRBJ2-7,TGCGCCAGCAGCCAACAACGGGGATCATACGAGCAGTACTTC,CASSQQRGSYEQYF
many,TRBV20-1,NA,TRBJ2-5,TGCAGTGCCCTAGGGACGGGGGACCAAGAGACCCAGTACTTC,CSALGTGDQETQYF
many,TRBV12-3/TRBV12-4,NA,TRBJ1-1,TGTGCCACCGTTTGGTGGGGGGGCCGGACTGAAGCTTTCTTT,CATVWWGGRTEAFF
many,TRBV11-1,NA,TRBJ2-5,TGTGCCAGCAGCCCCAACCCGAACCTTCTAGTGCAAGCTGAGACCCAGTACTTC,CASSPNPNLLVQAETQYF
many,TRBV28,NA,TRBJ1-5,TGTGCCACTGACGATAGGCAGCCCCAGCATTTT,CATDDRQPQHF
many,TRBV4-2,NA,TRBJ2-5,TGTGCCAGCAGCCAAGTACGCCCACAGGAGACCCAGTACTTC,CASSQVRPQETQYF
many,TRBV7-2,NA,TRBJ1-3,TGTGCCAGCAGCTTTCGGTCCGGAAACACCATATATTTT,CASSFRSGNTIYF
NA,TRBV12-3/TRBV12-4,TRBD2,TRBJ2-2,TGTGCCAGCAGTTTACGGCCTAGCGGGGGACACGGGGAGCTGTTTTTT,CASSLRPSGGHGELFF
few,TRBV6-2/TRBV6-3,NA,TRBJ2-7,TGTGCCACCCAAGGAGGCGGGGAAAGCTACGAGCAGTACTTC,CATQGGGESYEQYF
NA,TRBV12-3/TRBV12-4,TRBD1,TRBJ1-1,TGTGCCAGCAGTTTTGGGGGACAGAAAGCTTTCTTT,CASSFGGQKAFF
many,TRBV11-2,NA,TRBJ2-4,TGTGCCAGCAGTTACGCCGGGGCGGTAGCCAAAAACATTCAGTACTTC,CASSYAGAVAKNIQYF
many,TRBV6-1,NA,TRBJ1-3,TGTGCCAGCAGTACCTCTGGGCAGGGAAGCTTTAGGACCATATATTTT,CASSTSGQGSFRTIYF
many,TRBV4-1,NA,TRBJ2-2,TGCGCCAGCAGCCTCGTTATAGCGGAGGGGGTCGGGGAGCTGTTTTTT,CASSLVIAEGVGELFF
NA,TRBV6-5,TRBD1,TRBJ1-2,TGTGCCAGCAGTTCCCGACAGGGTTCCAACTATGGCTACACCTTC,CASSSRQGSNYGYTF
many,TRBV2,NA,TRBJ2-5,TGTGCCAGCAACACAGGGTTCGGAGAGACCCAGTACTTC,CASNTGFGETQYF
many,TRBV6-5,TRBD2,TRBJ2-2,TGTGCCACCATACTCAGCGGGGGGGCCCCCGGGGAGCTGTTTTTT,CATILSGGAPGELFF
few,TRBV9,NA,TRBJ1-6,TGTGCCAGCAGCGCGACGGAGGGGCGAAATTCACCCCTCCACTTT,CASSATEGRNSPLHF
many,TRBV5-1,NA,TRBJ2-5,TGCGCCAGCAGCTTGTCTCGCGGTAGCCAAGAGACCCAGTACTTC,CASSLSRGSQETQYF
many,TRBV12-3/TRBV12-4,NA,TRBJ1-1,TGTGCCAGCACCTTCGGGTGGCAGGGGAACACTGAAGCTTTCTTT,CASTFGWQGNTEAFF
NA,TRBV30,NA,TRBJ1-5,TGTGCCTGGACTAGGGGCCGAAATCAGCCCCAGCATTTT,CAWTRGRNQPQHF
many,TRBV4-1,NA,TRBJ1-5,TGCGCCAGCAGCCACGGACGCGGCAATCAGCCCCAGCATTTT,CASSHGRGNQPQHF
many,TRBV12-3/TRBV12-4,TRBD2,TRBJ2-5,TGTGCCAGCAGTTCCGGACTAGAAAGAGAGACCCAGTACTTC,CASSSGLERETQYF
many,TRBV28,TRBD1,TRBJ1-2,TGTGCCAGCAGTTTTTTGAGGGGTTGGAGGGGGCTATTCTACTATGGCTACACCTTC,CASSFLRGWRGLFYYGYTF
many,TRBV4-2,NA,TRBJ1-1,TGTGCCAGCAGCCAAGACCAGGACCCCACTGAAGCTTTCTTT,CASSQDQDPTEAFF
many,TRBV20-1,NA,TRBJ2-7,TGCAGTGCCAGGGGACAAACCTACGAGCAGTACTTC,CSARGQTYEQYF
many,TRBV4-1,TRBD1,TRBJ2-7,TGCGCCAGCAGCCAAGGGAAGGGACAGACGAACTCCTACGAGCAGTACTTC,CASSQGKGQTNSYEQYF
many,TRBV6-1,NA,TRBJ2-5,TGTGCCTCAAGGGACCCTCCTCGGGAGACCCAGTACTTC,CASRDPPRETQYF